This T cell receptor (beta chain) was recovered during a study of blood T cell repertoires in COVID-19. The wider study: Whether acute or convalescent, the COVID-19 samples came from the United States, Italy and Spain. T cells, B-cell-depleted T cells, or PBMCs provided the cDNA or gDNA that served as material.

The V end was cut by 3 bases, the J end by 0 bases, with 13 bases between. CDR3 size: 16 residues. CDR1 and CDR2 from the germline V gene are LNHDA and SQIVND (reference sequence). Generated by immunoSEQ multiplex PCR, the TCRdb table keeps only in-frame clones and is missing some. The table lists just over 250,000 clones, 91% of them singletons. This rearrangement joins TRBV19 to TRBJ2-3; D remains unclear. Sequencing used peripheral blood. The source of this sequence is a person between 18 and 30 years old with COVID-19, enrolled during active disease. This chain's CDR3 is CASSMMSLLSTDTQYF. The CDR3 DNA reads TGTGCCAGTAGTATGATGTCACTACTCAGCACAGATACGCAGTATTTT.